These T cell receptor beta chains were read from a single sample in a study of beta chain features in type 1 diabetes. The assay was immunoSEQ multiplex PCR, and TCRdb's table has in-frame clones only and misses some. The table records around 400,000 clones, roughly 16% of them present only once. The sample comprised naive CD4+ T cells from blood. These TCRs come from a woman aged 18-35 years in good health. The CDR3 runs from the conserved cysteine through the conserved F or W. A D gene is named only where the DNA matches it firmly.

cdr3_aa: CSAEQGQFF
d_call: .
v_call: TRBV29-1
j_call: TRBJ2-1

cdr3_aa: CATSRDRVYEQYF
d_call: .
v_call: TRBV15
j_call: TRBJ2-7

cdr3_aa: CASSQESGAYNEQFF
d_call: .
v_call: TRBV4-3
j_call: TRBJ2-1

cdr3_aa: CAWGQGTGGPMYSYNEQFF
d_call: TRBD1
v_call: TRBV30
j_call: TRBJ2-1

cdr3_aa: CASQNSPLAGGYNEQFF
d_call: TRBD2
v_call: TRBV5-1
j_call: TRBJ2-1

cdr3_aa: CAWSDVLVGETQYF
d_call: .
v_call: TRBV30
j_call: TRBJ2-5

cdr3_aa: CAWSGTGSGANVLTF
d_call: TRBD1
v_call: TRBV30
j_call: TRBJ2-6

cdr3_aa: CASSDTVQETQYF
d_call: .
v_call: TRBV2
j_call: TRBJ2-5

cdr3_aa: CASSYSGAGYTF
d_call: .
v_call: TRBV6-5
j_call: TRBJ1-2

cdr3_aa: CASSLHREQYF
d_call: .
v_call: TRBV7-2
j_call: TRBJ2-7

cdr3_aa: CASSLTGGNYEQYF
d_call: TRBD2
v_call: TRBV7-9
j_call: TRBJ2-7

cdr3_aa: CASLTSGWNEQFF
d_call: TRBD2
v_call: TRBV7-9
j_call: TRBJ2-1

cdr3_aa: CASSPGINEKLFF
d_call: .
v_call: TRBV27
j_call: TRBJ1-4

cdr3_aa: CASSLSSGSYNEQFF
d_call: .
v_call: TRBV11-2
j_call: TRBJ2-1

cdr3_aa: CAWERGGSSYNEQFF
d_call: .
v_call: TRBV30
j_call: TRBJ2-1

cdr3_aa: CASSPGQGAQFF
d_call: TRBD1
v_call: TRBV7-2
j_call: TRBJ2-1

cdr3_aa: CAIAFRQFF
d_call: .
v_call: TRBV6-1
j_call: TRBJ2-1

cdr3_aa: CASRQTNPTGELFF
d_call: .
v_call: TRBV4-1
j_call: TRBJ2-2

cdr3_aa: CASSLDSGYGYTF
d_call: .
v_call: TRBV9
j_call: TRBJ1-2

cdr3_aa: CASSQQRGQYEQYF
d_call: TRBD1
v_call: TRBV14
j_call: TRBJ2-7

cdr3_aa: CAWSSQGVGDTQYF
d_call: TRBD1
v_call: TRBV30
j_call: TRBJ2-3

cdr3_aa: CASSSGVPSGITNNEQFF
d_call: TRBD2
v_call: TRBV18
j_call: TRBJ2-1

cdr3_aa: CASSLMPNLNTEAFF
d_call: .
v_call: TRBV11-2
j_call: TRBJ1-1

cdr3_aa: CASSRNRGQGLTGELFF
d_call: TRBD1
v_call: TRBV19
j_call: TRBJ2-2

cdr3_aa: CASGRGGWRELFF
d_call: .
v_call: TRBV11-2
j_call: TRBJ2-2

cdr3_aa: CASSGHSGSVPEQYF
d_call: TRBD2
v_call: TRBV9
j_call: TRBJ2-7

cdr3_aa: CAWSKAGVYEQYF
d_call: TRBD2
v_call: TRBV30
j_call: TRBJ2-7

cdr3_aa: CASSRQGTEGGETQYF
d_call: TRBD2
v_call: TRBV4-1
j_call: TRBJ2-5

cdr3_aa: CASSRRQTGSNIQYF
d_call: .
v_call: TRBV5-6
j_call: TRBJ2-4

cdr3_aa: CASSPQLAAYTDTQYF
d_call: .
v_call: TRBV7-9
j_call: TRBJ2-3

cdr3_aa: CASSQTGTGTGYTF
d_call: TRBD1
v_call: TRBV18
j_call: TRBJ1-2

cdr3_aa: CASSPWTGKGINQPQHF
d_call: TRBD1
v_call: TRBV27
j_call: TRBJ1-5

cdr3_aa: CSVELQERNEQFF
d_call: .
v_call: TRBV29-1
j_call: TRBJ2-1

cdr3_aa: CASSPVREKLFF
d_call: .
v_call: TRBV28
j_call: TRBJ1-4

cdr3_aa: CASRTNPNTEAFF
d_call: .
v_call: TRBV7-2
j_call: TRBJ1-1

cdr3_aa: CASSFRQGTLLFF
d_call: .
v_call: TRBV11-1
j_call: TRBJ2-1

cdr3_aa: CASSNPGQGSYEQYF
d_call: TRBD1
v_call: TRBV19
j_call: TRBJ2-7

cdr3_aa: CASSPRTADTQYF
d_call: .
v_call: TRBV7-2
j_call: TRBJ2-3

cdr3_aa: CARRGPTGGYTF
d_call: .
v_call: TRBV30
j_call: TRBJ1-2

cdr3_aa: CAWSVGLGNQETQYF
d_call: .
v_call: TRBV30
j_call: TRBJ2-5

cdr3_aa: CASSRDGGETQYF
d_call: .
v_call: TRBV5-1
j_call: TRBJ2-5

cdr3_aa: CAWSVGRHSGKNEQFF
d_call: TRBD2
v_call: TRBV30
j_call: TRBJ2-1

cdr3_aa: CASSYSSGGHSYEQYF
d_call: .
v_call: TRBV6-6
j_call: TRBJ2-7

cdr3_aa: CAWSGGLEQFF
d_call: .
v_call: TRBV30
j_call: TRBJ2-1

cdr3_aa: CATADRAQETQYF
d_call: TRBD1
v_call: TRBV6-1
j_call: TRBJ2-5

cdr3_aa: CASIPGSLLSGYTF
d_call: .
v_call: TRBV28
j_call: TRBJ1-2

cdr3_aa: CASSPQLASEQFF
d_call: TRBD2
v_call: TRBV4-2
j_call: TRBJ2-1

cdr3_aa: CASSQADRGEQFF
d_call: .
v_call: TRBV4-3
j_call: TRBJ2-1

cdr3_aa: CSVEPLGVTGNTIYF
d_call: .
v_call: TRBV29-1
j_call: TRBJ1-3

cdr3_aa: CASSQASGRTYNEQFF
d_call: TRBD2
v_call: TRBV4-1
j_call: TRBJ2-1

cdr3_aa: CAWSAGRGVGEQYF
d_call: .
v_call: TRBV30
j_call: TRBJ2-7

cdr3_aa: CASSSLAGGPDTQYF
d_call: TRBD2
v_call: TRBV9
j_call: TRBJ2-3

cdr3_aa: CASGLPGTSGSTDTQYF
d_call: TRBD2
v_call: TRBV12-5
j_call: TRBJ2-3

cdr3_aa: CASSPRDLDTQYF
d_call: .
v_call: TRBV5-4
j_call: TRBJ2-3

cdr3_aa: CASSSVGAGANVLTF
d_call: .
v_call: TRBV5-1
j_call: TRBJ2-6